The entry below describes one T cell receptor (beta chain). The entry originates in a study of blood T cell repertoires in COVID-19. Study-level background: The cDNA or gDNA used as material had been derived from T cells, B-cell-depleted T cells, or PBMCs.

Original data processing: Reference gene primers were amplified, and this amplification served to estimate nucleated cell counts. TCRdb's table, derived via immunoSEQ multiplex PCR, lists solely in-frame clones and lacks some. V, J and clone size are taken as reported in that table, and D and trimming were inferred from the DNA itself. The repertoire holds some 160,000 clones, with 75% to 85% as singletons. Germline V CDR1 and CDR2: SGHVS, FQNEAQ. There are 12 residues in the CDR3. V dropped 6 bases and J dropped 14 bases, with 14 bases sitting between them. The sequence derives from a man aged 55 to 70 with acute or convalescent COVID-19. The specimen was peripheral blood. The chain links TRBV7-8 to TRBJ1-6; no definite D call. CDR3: CASSYAPESLHF. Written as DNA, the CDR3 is TGTGCCAGCAGTTACGCGCCGGAGTCCCTCCACTTT. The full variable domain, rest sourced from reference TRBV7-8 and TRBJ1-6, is GAGVSQSPRYKVAKRGQDVALRCDPISGHVSLFWYQQALGQGPEFLTYFQNEAQLDKSGLPSDRFFAERPEGSVSTLKIQRTQQEDSAVYLCASSYAPESLHFGNGTRLTVT.